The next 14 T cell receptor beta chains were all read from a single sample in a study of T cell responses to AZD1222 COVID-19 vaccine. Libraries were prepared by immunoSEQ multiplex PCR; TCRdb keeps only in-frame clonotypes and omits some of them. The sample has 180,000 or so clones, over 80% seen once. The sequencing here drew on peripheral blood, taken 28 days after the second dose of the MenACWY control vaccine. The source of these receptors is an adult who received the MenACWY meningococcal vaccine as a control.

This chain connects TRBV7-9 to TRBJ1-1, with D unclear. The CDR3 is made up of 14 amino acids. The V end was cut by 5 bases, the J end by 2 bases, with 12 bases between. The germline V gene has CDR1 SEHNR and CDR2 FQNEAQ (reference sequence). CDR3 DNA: TGTGCCAGCAGCGCTTGGGGAAGAAACACTGAAGCTTTCTTT. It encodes CASSAWGRNTEAFF.

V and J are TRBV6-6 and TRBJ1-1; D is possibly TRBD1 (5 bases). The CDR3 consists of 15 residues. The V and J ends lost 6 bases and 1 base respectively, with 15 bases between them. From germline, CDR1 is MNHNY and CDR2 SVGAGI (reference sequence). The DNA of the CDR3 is TGTGCCAGCAGACCCCCGGGACGGGAGAACACTGAAGCTTTCTTT. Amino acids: CASRPPGRENTEAFF.

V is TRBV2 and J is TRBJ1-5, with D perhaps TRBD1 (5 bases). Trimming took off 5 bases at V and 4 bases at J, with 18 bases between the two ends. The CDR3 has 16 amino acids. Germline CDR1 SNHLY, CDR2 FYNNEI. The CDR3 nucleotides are TGTGCCAGCAGTTTCCCGGACGCTGAGGGGAATCAGCCCCAGCATTTT. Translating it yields CASSFPDAEGNQPQHF.

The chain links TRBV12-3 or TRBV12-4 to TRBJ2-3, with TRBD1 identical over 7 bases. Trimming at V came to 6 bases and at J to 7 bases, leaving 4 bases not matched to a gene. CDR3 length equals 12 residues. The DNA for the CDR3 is TGTGCCAGCAGCCTCAGGGGGAATACGCAGTATTTT. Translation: CASSLRGNTQYF.

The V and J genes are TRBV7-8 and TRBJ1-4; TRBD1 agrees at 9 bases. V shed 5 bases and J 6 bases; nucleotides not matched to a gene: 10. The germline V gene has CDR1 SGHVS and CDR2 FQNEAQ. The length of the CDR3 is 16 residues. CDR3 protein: CASSRTPGTGHEKLFF. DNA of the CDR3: TGTGCCAGCAGCCGGACCCCCGGGACAGGGCATGAAAAACTGTTTTTT.

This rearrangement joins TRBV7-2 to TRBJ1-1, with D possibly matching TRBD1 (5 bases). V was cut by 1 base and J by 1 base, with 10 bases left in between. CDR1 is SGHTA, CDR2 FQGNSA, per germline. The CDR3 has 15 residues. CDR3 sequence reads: CASSLDSGGNTEAFF. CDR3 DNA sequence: TGTGCCAGCAGCTTAGATAGCGGGGGGAACACTGAAGCTTTCTTT. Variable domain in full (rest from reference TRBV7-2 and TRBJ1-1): GAGVSQSPSNKVTEKGKDVELRCDPISGHTALYWYRQSLGQGLEFLIYFQGNSAPDKSGLPSDRFSAERTGGSVSTLTIQRTQQEDSAVYLCASSLDSGGNTEAFFGQGTRLTVV.

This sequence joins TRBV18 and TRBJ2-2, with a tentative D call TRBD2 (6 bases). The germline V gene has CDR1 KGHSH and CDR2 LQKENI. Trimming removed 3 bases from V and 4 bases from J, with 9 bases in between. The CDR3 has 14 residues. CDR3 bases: TGTGCCAGCTCACCGCGGGACTCCACCGGGGAGCTGTTTTTT. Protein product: CASSPRDSTGELFF.

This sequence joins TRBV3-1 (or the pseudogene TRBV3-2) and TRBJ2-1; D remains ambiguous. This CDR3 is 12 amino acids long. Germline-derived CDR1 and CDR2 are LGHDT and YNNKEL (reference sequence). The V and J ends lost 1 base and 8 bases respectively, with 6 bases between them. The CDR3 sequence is CASSQGGYEQFF. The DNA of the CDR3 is TGTGCCAGCAGCCAAGGTGGCTATGAGCAGTTCTTC.

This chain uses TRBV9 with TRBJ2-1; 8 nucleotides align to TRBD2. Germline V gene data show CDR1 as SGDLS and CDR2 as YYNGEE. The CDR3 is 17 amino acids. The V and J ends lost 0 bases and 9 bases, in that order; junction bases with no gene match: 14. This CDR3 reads CASSVVGAAGASGEQFF. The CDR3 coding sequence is TGTGCCAGCAGCGTAGTCGGGGCAGCGGGGGCCTCTGGTGAGCAGTTCTTC.

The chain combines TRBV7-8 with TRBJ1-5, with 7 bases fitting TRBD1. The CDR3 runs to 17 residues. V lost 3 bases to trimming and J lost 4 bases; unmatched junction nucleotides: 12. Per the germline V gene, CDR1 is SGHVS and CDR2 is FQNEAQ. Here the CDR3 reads CASSFPDLTGWNQPQHF. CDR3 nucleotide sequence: TGTGCCAGCAGCTTCCCAGACTTGACAGGGTGGAATCAGCCCCAGCATTTT.

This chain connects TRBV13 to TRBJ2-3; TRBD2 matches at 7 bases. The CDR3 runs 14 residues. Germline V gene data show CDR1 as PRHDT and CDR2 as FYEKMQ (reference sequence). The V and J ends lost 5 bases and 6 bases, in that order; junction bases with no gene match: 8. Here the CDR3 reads CASSPVGGWDTQYF. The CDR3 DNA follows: TGTGCCAGCAGCCCAGTCGGGGGGTGGGATACGCAGTATTTT.

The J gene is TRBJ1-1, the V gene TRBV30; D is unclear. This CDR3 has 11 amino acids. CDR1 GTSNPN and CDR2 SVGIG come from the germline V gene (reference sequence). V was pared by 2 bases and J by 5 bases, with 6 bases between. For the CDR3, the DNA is TGTGCCTGGAGTTCCAGTACTGAAGCTTTCTTT. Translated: CAWSSSTEAFF.

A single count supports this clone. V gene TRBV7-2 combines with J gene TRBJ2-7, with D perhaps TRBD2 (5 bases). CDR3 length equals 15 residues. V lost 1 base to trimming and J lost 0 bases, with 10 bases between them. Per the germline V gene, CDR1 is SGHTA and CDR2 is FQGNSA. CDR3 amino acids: CASSLGPGSSYEQYF. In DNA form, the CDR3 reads TGTGCCAGCAGCTTAGGACCGGGAAGCTCCTACGAGCAGTACTTC.

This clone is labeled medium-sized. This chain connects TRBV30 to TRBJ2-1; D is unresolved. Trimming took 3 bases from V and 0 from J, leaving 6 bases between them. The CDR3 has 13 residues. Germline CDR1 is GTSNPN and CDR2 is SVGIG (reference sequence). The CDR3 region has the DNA TGTGCCTGGAGGGACCTCTCCTACAATGAGCAGTTCTTC. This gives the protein CAWRDLSYNEQFF.